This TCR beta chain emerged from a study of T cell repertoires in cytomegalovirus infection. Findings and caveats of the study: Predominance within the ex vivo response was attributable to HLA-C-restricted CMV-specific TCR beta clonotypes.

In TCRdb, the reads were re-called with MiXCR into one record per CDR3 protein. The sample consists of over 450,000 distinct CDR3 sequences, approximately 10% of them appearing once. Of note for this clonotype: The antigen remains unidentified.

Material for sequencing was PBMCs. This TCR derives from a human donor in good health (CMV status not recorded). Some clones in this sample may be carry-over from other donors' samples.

CDR3 sequence reads: CASTFGTRSNQPQHF. The CDR3 DNA sequence: TGTGCCAGCACCTTTGGGACAAGGTCTAATCAGCCCCAGCATTTT. This chain connects TRBV28 to TRBJ1-5; possibly TRBD1 for D (6 bases). CDR1 and CDR2 from the germline V gene are MDHEN and SYDVKM. This CDR3 has 15 residues. V dropped 7 bases and J dropped 4 bases, with 17 bases sitting between them.